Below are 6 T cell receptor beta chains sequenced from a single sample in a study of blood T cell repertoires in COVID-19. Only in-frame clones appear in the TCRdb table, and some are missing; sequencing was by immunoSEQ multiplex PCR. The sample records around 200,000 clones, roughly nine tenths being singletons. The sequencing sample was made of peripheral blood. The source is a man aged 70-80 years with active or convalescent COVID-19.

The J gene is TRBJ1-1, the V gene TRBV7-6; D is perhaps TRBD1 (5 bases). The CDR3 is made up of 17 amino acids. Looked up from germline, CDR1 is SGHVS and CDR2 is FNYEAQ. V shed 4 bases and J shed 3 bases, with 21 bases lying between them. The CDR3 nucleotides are TGTGCCAGCAGCTACCAGAGCCCCCTATGGGGGGACACTGAAGCTTTCTTT. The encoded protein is CASSYQSPLWGDTEAFF.

Here the CDR3 DNA reads TGCGCCAGCAGCCACAGAGCCTCGGGACAGGGGTTCCGGGAGCTGTTTTTT. It yields the protein CASSHRASGQGFRELFF. The chain is built from TRBV4-1 and TRBJ2-2; 10 positions agree with TRBD1. Trimming removed 3 bases from V and 9 bases from J; junction bases left unmatched: 13. Germline CDR1 and CDR2: MGHRA and YSYEKL. The CDR3 is 17 amino acids.

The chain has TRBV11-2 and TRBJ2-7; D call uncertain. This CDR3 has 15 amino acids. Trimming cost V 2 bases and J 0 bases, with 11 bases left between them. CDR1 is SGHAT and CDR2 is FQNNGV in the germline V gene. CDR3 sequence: CASSLSQVVSYEQYF. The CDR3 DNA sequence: TGTGCCAGCAGCTTATCGCAGGTCGTCTCCTACGAGCAGTACTTC.

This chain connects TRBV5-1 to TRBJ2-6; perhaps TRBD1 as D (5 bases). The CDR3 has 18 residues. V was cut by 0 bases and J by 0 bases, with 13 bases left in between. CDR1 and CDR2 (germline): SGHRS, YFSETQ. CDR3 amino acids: CASSLAARVPSGANVLTF. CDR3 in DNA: TGCGCCAGCAGCTTGGCGGCCAGGGTACCCTCTGGGGCCAACGTCCTGACTTTC. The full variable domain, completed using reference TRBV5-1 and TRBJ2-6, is KAGVTQTPRYLIKTRGQQVTLSCSPISGHRSVSWYQQTPGQGLQFLFEYFSETQRNKGNFPGRFSGRQFSNSRSEMNVSTLELGDSALYLCASSLAARVPSGANVLTFGAGSRLTVL.

The CDR3 protein is CASSRRGTVNTEAFF. CDR3 coding DNA: TGTGCCAGCAGCCGACGGGGGACAGTGAACACTGAAGCTTTCTTT. The gene calls are TRBV9 and TRBJ1-1; TRBD1 matches at 7 bases. V lost 4 bases to trimming and J lost 0 bases; unmatched junction nucleotides: 6. The CDR3 runs 15 residues. Germline CDR1 reads SGDLS; CDR2 reads YYNGEE. Together with reference TRBV9 and TRBJ1-1, the CDR3 gives the full variable domain: DSGVTQTPKHLITATGQRVTLRCSPRSGDLSVYWYQQSLDQGLQFLIQYYNGEERAKGNILERFSAQQFPDLHSELNLSSLELGDSALYFCASSRRGTVNTEAFFGQGTRLTVV.

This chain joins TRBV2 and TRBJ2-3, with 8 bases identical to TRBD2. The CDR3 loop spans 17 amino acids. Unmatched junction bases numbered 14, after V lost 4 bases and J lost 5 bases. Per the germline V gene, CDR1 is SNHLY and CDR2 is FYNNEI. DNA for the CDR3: TGTGCCAGCAGTGTCTCGTTCGCGGGAGGCCCAGGAGATACGCAGTATTTT. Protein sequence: CASSVSFAGGPGDTQYF.